This paragraph reports one T cell receptor (beta chain). Its antigen is unidentified. V lost 5 bases and J 7 bases, leaving 15 bases between the germline ends. The V gene's germline CDR1 is SGHTA and CDR2 FQGNSA. The CDR3 runs 14 residues. The data are from a study of PD-1 blockade in classical Hodgkin lymphoma. Time point reported: newly diagnosed, previously untreated cHL patient sample. Serving as comparison were PBMCs from newly diagnosed, untreated classical Hodgkin lymphoma, which were sequenced alongside the relapsed/refractory trial patients. Generated by immunoSEQ multiplex PCR, the TCRdb table keeps only in-frame clones and is missing some. The sample includes about 25,000 clones, approximately 93% of them seen just once. Notes on the study in general: What drove the repertoire differences, possibly disease activity or prior therapy, has not been defined.

This sequence originates from a human donor with classical Hodgkin lymphoma. V is TRBV7-2 and J is TRBJ2-1; a possible D gene is TRBD1 (6 bases). The material sequenced was peripheral blood mononuclear cells (PBMCs). CDR3 protein: CASSQGLRGNEQFF. The CDR3 DNA is TGTGCCAGCAGCCAGGGGTTGAGGGGAAATGAGCAGTTCTTC.